The rows below give T cell receptor beta chains drawn from one sample of a study of CD8+ T cells in alopecia areata. Measured with immunoSEQ multiplex PCR; TCRdb has only the in-frame clones, and not every one. The sample includes under 110,000 clones, about three fifths of them seen just once. This material consisted of CD8+ T cells sorted from blood, taken around week 55, from a patient treated with tofacitinib. These receptors were taken from a human donor with alopecia areata. Each CDR3 is given with its conserved first and last residue. D genes are given only for firm matches. Part of the rows lack a size; the others show once, few, many or a class for expanded clones.

NA | TRBJ2-5 | TRBD1 | TRBV27 | TGTGCCAGCAGTTTATCGACAGGGATCCAAGAGACCCAGTACTTC | CASSLSTGIQETQYF
few | TRBJ2-3 | NA | TRBV29-1 | TGCAGCGTTGCAGGGGGGTTCACAGATACGCAGTATTTT | CSVAGGFTDTQYF
NA | TRBJ2-5 | NA | TRBV7-9 | TGTGCCAGCAGCCCCGAGGACCAAGAGACCCAGTACTTC | CASSPEDQETQYF
few | TRBJ2-7 | TRBD2 | TRBV7-9 | TGTGCCAGCAGCCCCACAGCGGGGGCGTTCTACGAGCAGTACTTC | CASSPTAGAFYEQYF
once | TRBJ1-2 | NA | TRBV7-9 | TGTGCCAGCAGCCTCTGGAGTTATGGCTACACCTTC | CASSLWSYGYTF
NA | TRBJ2-1 | TRBD2 | TRBV11-2 | TGTGCCAGCAGCGATGGGACTAGACCCAAATACAATGAGCAGTTCTTC | CASSDGTRPKYNEQFF
NA | TRBJ2-7 | NA | TRBV9 | TGTGCCAGCAGCGTAGGAGGGGACTCGTACGAGCAGTACTTC | CASSVGGDSYEQYF
once | TRBJ2-7 | NA | TRBV19 | TGTGCCAGTAGCCCAGGGACGGGCTCCTACGAGCAGTACTTC | CASSPGTGSYEQYF
NA | TRBJ2-7 | NA | TRBV30 | TGTGCCTGGAGTGCGGACCGGGGATACGAGCAGTACTTC | CAWSADRGYEQYF
NA | TRBJ2-5 | NA | TRBV5-4 | TGTGCCAGCAGCGCCAAAGAGACCCAGTACTTC | CASSAKETQYF
NA | TRBJ1-1 | NA | TRBV2 | TGTGCCAGCAGTGCATACGCCATGAACACTGAAGCTTTCTTT | CASSAYAMNTEAFF
NA | TRBJ2-5 | TRBD2 | TRBV11-2 | TGTGCCAGCAGCTTAGATCTTGGGCGGGGGGGCTTCGGTGAGACCCAGTACTTC | CASSLDLGRGGFGETQYF
NA | TRBJ1-5 | NA | TRBV4-2 | TGTGCCAGCAGCCAGGCCGACAAGGGGAGAAATCAGCCCCAGCATTTT | CASSQADKGRNQPQHF
NA | TRBJ2-3 | TRBD1 | TRBV7-9 | TGTGCCAGCGGGACAGCCAGCACAGATACGCAGTATTTT | CASGTASTDTQYF
NA | TRBJ2-1 | NA | TRBV15 | TGTGCCACCAGCCCCTACCGGGACACCGACTACAATGAGCAGTTCTTC | CATSPYRDTDYNEQFF
NA | TRBJ2-1 | NA | TRBV6-5 | TGTGCCTCCGGGGGACTGATAAATGAGCAGTTCTTC | CASGGLINEQFF
NA | TRBJ1-5 | NA | TRBV25-1 | TGTGCCAGCAGTCTCGGGACCGGCGATCAGCCCCAGCATTTT | CASSLGTGDQPQHF
few | TRBJ2-3 | NA | TRBV5-1 | TGCGCCAGCAGTGCGAGCACAGATACGCAGTATTTT | CASSASTDTQYF
NA | TRBJ2-3 | TRBD2 | TRBV6-5 | TGTGCCACCGAAGCGGGGGGGTTCACAGATACGCAGTATTTT | CATEAGGFTDTQYF
NA | TRBJ2-7 | NA | TRBV30 | TGTGCCTGGAGTGTAGGAGGGCAAAACGAGCAGTACTTC | CAWSVGGQNEQYF
NA | TRBJ2-3 | TRBD1 | TRBV2 | TGTGCCAGCAGTGCGTGGGACAGGCCCACAGATACGCAGTATTTT | CASSAWDRPTDTQYF
NA | TRBJ2-3 | NA | TRBV15 | TGTGCCACCAGCACCTGGACTTCGACAGACTACATGAGCCCGACTAGCACAGATACGCAGTATTTT | CATSTWTSTDYMSPTSTDTQYF
few | TRBJ1-3 | NA | TRBV9 | TGTGCCAGCAGCAGGAGAGGACAGTCTGGAAACACCATATATTTT | CASSRRGQSGNTIYF
NA | TRBJ2-7 | NA | TRBV7-2 | TGTGCCAGCAGCTTACGACTTGCGGGGTGGTACGAGCAGTACTTC | CASSLRLAGWYEQYF
NA | TRBJ1-2 | NA | TRBV4-1 | TGCGCCAGCAGCCAAGAAGGCCGAGGAGGCTACACCTTC | CASSQEGRGGYTF
NA | TRBJ2-7 | TRBD1 | TRBV18 | TGTGCCAGCTCACCATTTGTTACAGGGGGCTCCTACGAGCAGTACTTC | CASSPFVTGGSYEQYF
few | TRBJ2-7 | NA | TRBV5-1 | TGCGCCAGCAGCTTGGCCGAGGGTTACGAGCAGTACTTC | CASSLAEGYEQYF
NA | TRBJ2-7 | NA | TRBV5-1 | TGCGCCAGCAGCTCGAGGGACCGCTTCTACGAGCAGTACTTC | CASSSRDRFYEQYF
NA | TRBJ1-5 | NA | TRBV11-2 | TGTGCCAGCAGCTTAGGATATAGCAATCAGCCCCAGCATTTT | CASSLGYSNQPQHF
NA | TRBJ2-2 | TRBD2 | TRBV2 | TGTGCCAGCAGTGAAGCCTTAACCCGGGACTACTACACCGGGGAGCTGTTTTTT | CASSEALTRDYYTGELFF
NA | TRBJ1-5 | NA | TRBV4-1 | TGCGCCAGCAGCCAACCAAAAATTCAGGGGAAGGGCAATCAGCCCCAGCATTTT | CASSQPKIQGKGNQPQHF
few | TRBJ2-5 | TRBD1 | TRBV29-1 | TGCAGCGTCGCCGGGACAGGGGCCGGGGGGACCCAGTACTTC | CSVAGTGAGGTQYF
few | TRBJ1-6 | TRBD1 | TRBV28 | TGTGCCAGCAGTTTTGGGGACAGCAATTCACCCCTCCACTTT | CASSFGDSNSPLHF
NA | TRBJ1-5 | NA | TRBV4-2 | TGTGCCAGCAGCCAAGTAGCAGGGAATCAGCCCCAGCATTTT | CASSQVAGNQPQHF
NA | TRBJ2-1 | NA | TRBV2 | TGTGCCCTCTTCCCAACAACGAACAATGAGCAGTTCTTC | CALFPTTNNEQFF